The 22 T cell receptor beta chains in this list originate from one sample, sequenced in a study of T cell changes during pregnancy in multiple sclerosis. Some clones are missing from TCRdb's copy, which holds only in-frame ones; the method was immunoSEQ multiplex PCR. Here the sample spans around 64,000 clones, more than 85% being singletons. The starting material was CD8+ T cells from peripheral blood mononuclear cells, obtained in the third trimester of pregnancy. The receptors here all came from a female donor with multiple sclerosis, enrolled in a pregnancy study.

The V call is TRBV7-6, the J call TRBJ1-1; D gene unclear. Germline lookup yields CDR1 SGHVS and CDR2 FNYEAQ. V lost 4 bases to trimming and J lost 4 bases, with 13 bases between them. The CDR3 runs to 14 residues. CDR3 sequence: CASSSSSGFTEAFF. Written as DNA, the CDR3 is TGTGCCAGCAGCTCCAGCTCGGGATTCACTGAAGCTTTCTTT.

The gene calls are TRBV11-2 and TRBJ1-1; 9 nucleotides agree with TRBD1. The ends lost 1 base at V and 6 bases at J; junction bases unmatched: 15. Germline lookup yields CDR1 SGHAT and CDR2 FQNNGV. The CDR3 sequence is 18 residues long. The CDR3 coding sequence is TGTGCCAGCAGCTTAGTCCGACAGGGGGGCGGGGTGGGACCTGAAGCTTTCTTT. Protein: CASSLVRQGGGVGPEAFF.

The V call is TRBV9, the J call TRBJ1-2, with 12 bases aligning to TRBD1. The V gene's germline CDR1 is SGDLS and CDR2 YYNGEE. The junction had 10 bases not matched to a gene; V was cut back by 3 bases and J by 7 bases. The CDR3 totals 16 residues. CDR3 bases: TGTGCCAGCAGCGCGAGGGACAGGGGGCCTTCTCCTGGCTACACCTTC. As protein: CASSARDRGPSPGYTF.

The chain recombines TRBV19 with TRBJ2-1, with D maybe TRBD2 (6 bases). V was shortened by 3 bases and J by 9 bases, with 18 bases between the two germline ends. Germline CDR1 and CDR2: LNHDA and SQIVND (reference sequence). This CDR3 region has 15 residues. The CDR3 here is CASSIGGLTRGEQFF. In DNA, the CDR3 is TGTGCCAGTAGTATTGGGGGGTTAACTAGAGGTGAGCAGTTCTTC.

The chain combines TRBV2 with TRBJ2-7, with 10 nucleotides matching TRBD2. CDR3 length: 14 residues. J gave up 4 bases and V 11 bases, and 11 bases lay outside the gene matches. The germline gives CDR1 SNHLY, CDR2 FYNNEI. The CDR3 sequence: CACLRSGRAYEQYF. Here the CDR3 DNA reads TGTGCCTGCCTCAGGAGCGGGAGGGCGTACGAGCAGTACTTC. Looking up the rest from reference TRBV2 and TRBJ2-7 gives the full variable domain: EPEVTQTPSHQVTQMGQEVILRCVPISNHLYFYWYRQILGQKVEFLVSFYNNEISEKSEIFDDQFSVERPDGSNFTLKIRSTKLEDSAMYFCACLRSGRAYEQYFGPGTRLTVT.

V usage is TRBV9 and J usage is TRBJ2-2, with 7 positions matching TRBD2. CDR1 is SGDLS, CDR2 YYNGEE, per germline. The length of the CDR3 is 13 residues. V shed 5 bases, J shed 11 bases, and the junction held 9 bases outside the gene matches. As DNA, the CDR3 is TGTGCCAGCAGACCCGGACTAGTAGGAGAGCTGTTTTTT. Its translation: CASRPGLVGELFF.

This chain connects TRBV6-1 to TRBJ1-5, with D possibly being TRBD1 (5 bases). Germline V gene sequence: CDR1 MNHNS, CDR2 SASEGT. CDR3 size: 14 residues. Trimming took off 3 bases at V and 3 bases at J, with 9 bases between the two ends. The CDR3 coding sequence is TGTGCCAGCAGTGATAGGGGATTCAATCAGCCCCAGCATTTT. Translated, it gives CASSDRGFNQPQHF.

The chain recombines TRBV9 with TRBJ1-3; D is possibly TRBD1 (6 bases). The V gene's germline CDR1 is SGDLS and CDR2 YYNGEE. With 0 bases removed from V and 5 bases from J, the gap between germline ends came to 9 bases. The CDR3 loop spans 14 amino acids. The CDR3 region has the DNA TGTGCCAGCAGCGTAGACAGGGAACGAAACACCATATATTTT. Protein product: CASSVDRERNTIYF.

This sequence joins TRBV7-6 and TRBJ1-1, with D unclear. V gave up 1 base and J gave up 1 base, with 13 bases separating them. CDR1 is SGHVS, CDR2 FNYEAQ, per germline. This CDR3 is built from 16 residues. The chain's CDR3 is CASSLDINSPNTEAFF. CDR3 nucleotide sequence: TGTGCCAGCAGCTTAGATATCAACTCCCCGAACACTGAAGCTTTCTTT. The full variable domain, completed using reference TRBV7-6 and TRBJ1-1, is GAGVSQSPRYKVTKRGQDVALRCDPISGHVSLYWYRQALGQGPEFLTYFNYEAQQDKSGLPNDRFSAERPEGSISTLTIQRTEQRDSAMYRCASSLDINSPNTEAFFGQGTRLTVV.

The chain combines TRBV2 with TRBJ2-3, with D hard to call. V was shortened by 2 bases and J by 0 bases, with 15 bases between the two germline ends. The CDR3 sequence is 17 residues long. The germline V gene has CDR1 SNHLY and CDR2 FYNNEI. As DNA, the CDR3 is TGTGCCAGCAGTGAATGGATTGGGCCAGGTAGCACAGATACGCAGTATTTT. It yields the protein CASSEWIGPGSTDTQYF.

The V and J genes are TRBV19 and TRBJ2-3; weak D call: TRBD2 (5 bases). Germline assignment: CDR1 LNHDA and CDR2 SQIVND (reference sequence). This CDR3 has 13 residues. V was trimmed by 5 bases and J by 6 bases, leaving 12 bases between them. Written as DNA, the CDR3 is TGTGCCAGTAGTGAGGGTAAAGGGGATACGCAGTATTTT. Its protein product is CASSEGKGDTQYF.

V usage is TRBV27 and J usage is TRBJ2-3; maybe TRBD1 (5 bases). CDR3 length equals 15 residues. CDR1 is MNHEY, CDR2 SMNVEV, per germline (reference sequence). V was trimmed by 0 bases and J by 4 bases, leaving 11 bases between them. DNA for the CDR3: TGTGCCAGCAGTTTATCGGCAGGGCGGTCAGATACGCAGTATTTT. This gives the protein CASSLSAGRSDTQYF.

The rearrangement joins TRBV11-2 to TRBJ2-7; TRBD2 aligns across 7 bases. This CDR3 region has 15 residues. V shed 5 bases, J shed 1 base, and the junction held 8 bases outside the gene matches. From germline, CDR1 is SGHAT and CDR2 FQNNGV. CDR3 bases: TGTGCCAGCAGCGCGAGCGGGGACGGATCCTACGAGCAGTACTTC. It yields the protein CASSASGDGSYEQYF.

In its sample, this clone was seen a few times. The chain uses TRBV10-2 and TRBJ2-5, with 8 positions matching TRBD2. The CDR3 sequence is 14 residues long. CDR1 is WSHSY, CDR2 SAAADI, per germline. After removal of 6 bases from V and 4 bases from J, the junction contained 7 bases not matched to a gene. CDR3 DNA: TGCGCCAGCAGGGTGACTAGCGTTATAGAGACCCAGTACTTC. Translation gives CASRVTSVIETQYF.

The rearrangement joins TRBV27 to TRBJ2-7; 13 nucleotides agree with TRBD2. Germline V gene data show CDR1 as MNHEY and CDR2 as SMNVEV (reference sequence). J gave up 4 bases and V 4 bases, and 7 bases lay outside the gene matches. CDR3 size: 16 residues. CDR3 loop: CASSSSTGLAGYEQYF. DNA of the CDR3: TGTGCCAGCAGTTCGTCAACGGGACTAGCGGGATACGAGCAGTACTTC.

This chain uses TRBV7-9 with TRBJ2-7; D is unclear. V was pared by 11 bases and J by 3 bases, with 14 bases between. The V gene's germline CDR1 is SEHNR and CDR2 FQNEAQ (reference sequence). The CDR3 loop spans 12 amino acids. Here the CDR3 DNA reads TGTGCCGCCGAGACTGACCTCTACGAGCAGTACTTC. Its translation is CAAETDLYEQYF.

The rearrangement uses TRBV27 and TRBJ2-5; D is ambiguous. Trimming removed 2 bases from V and 2 bases from J, with 9 bases in between. Germline CDR1 and CDR2: MNHEY and SMNVEV (reference sequence). The CDR3 contains 14 residues. CDR3 in amino acids: CASSLSPTQETQYF. Written as DNA, the CDR3 is TGTGCCAGCAGTTTAAGCCCCACGCAAGAGACCCAGTACTTC.

This clone was found a few times. The chain joins TRBV11-2 to TRBJ2-3, with D tentatively TRBD2 (5 bases). The CDR3 runs 16 residues. V gave up 4 bases and J gave up 2 bases, with 16 bases separating them. Looked up from germline, CDR1 is SGHAT and CDR2 is FQNNGV. In nucleotides, the CDR3 is TGTGCCAGCAGCTCTATGGGGAGCCGCCTCACAGATACGCAGTATTTT. Protein sequence: CASSSMGSRLTDTQYF.

The gene calls are TRBV19 and TRBJ2-4; 10 nucleotides align to TRBD1. In germline, CDR1 is LNHDA, CDR2 SQIVND (reference sequence). This CDR3 spans 17 amino acids. Losses at the gene ends were 3 bases for V and 5 bases for J; bases not matched to a gene: 10. The CDR3 region is CASSIIRDRGPENIQYF. The CDR3 nucleotides read TGTGCCAGTAGTATCATCCGGGACAGGGGTCCGGAAAACATTCAGTACTTC.

The chain carries TRBV6-4 and TRBJ2-3; TRBD1 matches at 7 bases. Germline CDR1 MRHNA, CDR2 SNTAGT. The CDR3 contains 15 residues. V gave up 6 bases and J gave up 1 base; unmatched junction bases: 7. CDR3 DNA: TGTGCCAGCAGCCCAACCCAGGGGGGCACAGATACGCAGTATTTT. Protein sequence: CASSPTQGGTDTQYF.

The rearrangement joins TRBV6-5 to TRBJ1-2, with 9 bases fitting TRBD1. Germline trimming cut 8 bases from V and 5 bases from J; bases unmatched to any gene: 6. The CDR3 is 13 residues long. The germline V gene encodes CDR1 MNHEY and CDR2 SVGAGI. The CDR3 reads CASWDRAVYGYTF. The CDR3 DNA sequence: TGTGCCAGCTGGGACAGGGCGGTGTATGGCTACACCTTC.

The chain couples TRBV19 to TRBJ1-1; possible D gene TRBD1, 5 bases. In germline, CDR1 is LNHDA, CDR2 SQIVND (reference sequence). V lost 6 bases and J 4 bases, leaving 12 bases between the germline ends. CDR3 length: 13 amino acids. DNA of the CDR3: TGTGCCAGTAGGGAGGGGTGGGGCACTGAAGCTTTCTTT. Translation: CASREGWGTEAFF.